Shown below are 4 T cell receptor beta chains from a single sample sequenced in a study of T cells in Graves' hyperthyroidism and ophthalmopathy (dated by TCRdb to 2018 to 2020). Libraries were prepared through multiplex PCR. Sequencing took place on an Illumina HiSeq 2000. TCR beta CDR3 regions were amplified from RNA transcripts. For the first round of RT-PCR on the TCR CDR3, the HTBI primer set was used together with the Qiagen OneStep RT-PCR kit. TCRdb trimmed public reads at Q25 via fastp, called clones via MiXCR and kept in-frame beta chains. Here each entry gathers all rows of one CDR3 protein and keeps the most common genes and DNA. For this sample there are about 350,000 distinct CDR3 sequences; about a fifth appear just once. Of the sample, around 4% falls within the top ten clones. Sample: blood. All receptors derive from a woman aged 18-29 years with Graves' hyperthyroidism.

This clonotype was seen many times. The genes are TRBV12-3 or TRBV12-4 and TRBJ2-7; D uncertain. Trimming took off 5 bases at V and 0 bases at J, with 8 bases between the two ends. This CDR3 contains 13 residues. The CDR3 sequence is CASSPDISYEQYF. Here the CDR3 DNA reads TGTGCCAGCAGTCCCGACATCTCCTACGAGCAGTACTTC.

The rearrangement uses TRBV28 and TRBJ1-2; D not certain. Trimming pared 4 bases from V and 5 bases from J, leaving 11 bases between. The CDR3 has 13 residues. The V gene's germline CDR1 is MDHEN and CDR2 SYDVKM. The CDR3 loop reads CASSSPTDYGYTF. The CDR3 nucleotides read TGTGCCAGCAGTTCCCCTACAGATTATGGCTACACCTTC.

In its sample, this clonotype was seen many times. The chain combines TRBV6-5 with TRBJ1-2, with D possibly matching TRBD1 (6 bases). This CDR3 comprises 12 residues. Germline lookup yields CDR1 MNHEY and CDR2 SVGAGI. The germline V and J ends were trimmed by 8 bases and 6 bases, with 13 bases remaining between them. The CDR3 region is CASEGGANGYTF. The CDR3 nucleotides are TGTGCCAGCGAGGGGGGGGCGAATGGCTACACCTTC.

The table lists this clonotype with a few counts. The CDR3 nucleotides are TGTGCCTGGGAGGGGGCCAAAAACATTCAGTACTTC. Encoded protein: CAWEGAKNIQYF. V is TRBV30 and J is TRBJ2-4, with D possibly called TRBD1 or TRBD2 (5 bases each). The germline V gene has CDR1 GTSNPN and CDR2 SVGIG (reference sequence). V dropped 5 bases and J dropped 1 base, with 6 bases sitting between them. The CDR3 runs to 12 residues. The whole variable domain, filled in from reference TRBV30 and TRBJ2-4, reads SQTIHQWPATLVQPVGSPLSLECTVEGTSNPNLYWYRQAAGRGLQLLFYSVGIGQISSEVPQNLSASRPQDRQFILSSKKLLLSDSGFYLCAWEGAKNIQYFGAGTRLSVL.